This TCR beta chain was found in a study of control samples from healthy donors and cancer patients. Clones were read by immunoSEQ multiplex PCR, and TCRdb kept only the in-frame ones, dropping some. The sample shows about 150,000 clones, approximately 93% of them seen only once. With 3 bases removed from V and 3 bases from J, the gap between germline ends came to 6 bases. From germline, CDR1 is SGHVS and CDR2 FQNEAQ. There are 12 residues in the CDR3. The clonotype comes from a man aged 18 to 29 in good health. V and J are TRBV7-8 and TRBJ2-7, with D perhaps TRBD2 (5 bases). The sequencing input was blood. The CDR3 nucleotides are TGTGCCAGCAGCTTGGGAGACTACGAGCAGTACTTC. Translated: CASSLGDYEQYF.